One sample yielded the 30 T cell receptor beta chains listed below, sequenced in a study of T cell repertoires in cytomegalovirus infection (dated by TCRdb to about 2019). The reads were generated on an Illumina HiSeq 1500. TCRdb ran its own pipeline on the public reads, namely fastp trimming at Q25 and MiXCR clone calling, and kept in-frame beta chains. Under each unique CDR3 protein, matching rows form one entry showing the most common genes and DNA. The sample has about 140,000 distinct CDR3 sequences on record, under 8.5% of them singletons. The top ten constitute about a sixth of the sample. Sequences were obtained from PBMCs. The source is a human donor in good health (CMV status not recorded). Some clones in this sample may be carry-over from other donors' samples.

The chain is built from TRBV2 and TRBJ1-1; 7 bases are shared with TRBD1. CDR3 length: 14 amino acids. The V segment lost 8 bases and the J segment 3 bases; nucleotides outside the gene matches: 9. The germline gives CDR1 SNHLY, CDR2 FYNNEI. For the CDR3, the DNA is TGTGCCAGCTTAAAGGACAGGACGTACACTGAAGCTTTCTTT. This translates into CASLKDRTYTEAFF. Filled out from reference TRBV2 and TRBJ1-1, the complete variable domain reads EPEVTQTPSHQVTQMGQEVILRCVPISNHLYFYWYRQILGQKVEFLVSFYNNEISEKSEIFDDQFSVERPDGSNFTLKIRSTKLEDSAMYFCASLKDRTYTEAFFGQGTRLTVV.

This clonotype showed up just a few times. V gene TRBV2 combines with J gene TRBJ1-2, with D unresolved. The CDR3 loop spans 14 amino acids. Between the trimmed V and J ends, which lost 3 bases and 4 bases, there was a span of 12 bases. The germline gives CDR1 SNHLY, CDR2 FYNNEI. The CDR3 region is CASSDGPPGYGYTF. As DNA, the CDR3 is TGTGCCAGCAGTGATGGACCCCCGGGCTATGGCTACACCTTC.

This clonotype has just a few counts. The rearrangement links TRBV28 to TRBJ1-6; D is ambiguous. Germline V gives CDR1 MDHEN, CDR2 SYDVKM. The CDR3 consists of 17 residues. V was trimmed by 2 bases and J by 0 bases, leaving 11 bases between them. CDR3 in amino acids: CASSLGEGISYNSPLHF. The CDR3 nucleotides are TGTGCCAGCAGTTTAGGGGAGGGAATCTCCTATAATTCACCCCTCCACTTT.

This clonotype was recorded many times. The chain joins TRBV7-2 to TRBJ1-2; D remains unclear. Looked up from germline, CDR1 is SGHTA and CDR2 is FQGNSA. Trimming took off 9 bases at V and 3 bases at J, with 23 bases between the two ends. CDR3 length equals 16 residues. This chain's CDR3 is CASTPVSGQTHYGYTF. In DNA, the CDR3 is TGTGCCAGTACCCCCGTATCCGGGCAGACGCACTATGGCTACACCTTC.

The sample holds many counts of this clonotype. The rearrangement joins TRBV2 to TRBJ2-3; D may be TRBD2 (7 bases). Germline V CDR1 and CDR2: SNHLY, FYNNEI. Between the trimmed V and J ends, which lost 5 bases and 3 bases, there was a span of 18 bases. The CDR3 is made up of 16 amino acids. The chain's CDR3 is CASSMITGRVTDTQYF. In DNA, the CDR3 is TGTGCCAGCAGTATGATCACAGGGAGGGTGACAGATACGCAGTATTTT.

This chain connects TRBV20-1 to TRBJ1-2; TRBD1 matches 12 bases. The V gene end was trimmed by 6 bases and the J gene end by 8 bases; junction bases not matched to a gene: 7. Germline CDR1 DFQATT, CDR2 SNEGSKA (reference sequence). CDR3 size: 13 residues. CDR3 in DNA: TGCAGTGCCTGGGACAGGGGGCGCGAGGGCTACACCTTC. It encodes CSAWDRGREGYTF.

This clonotype was seen more than once but under ten times. The chain is built from TRBV5-1 and TRBJ2-5, with a possible D match to TRBD1 (5 bases). The CDR3 is 15 residues long. Germline CDR1 SGHRS, CDR2 YFSETQ. The V gene lost 0 bases and the J gene lost 1 base, with 10 bases spanning the gap. Here the CDR3 reads CASSLVPGLQETQYF. In nucleotides, the CDR3 is TGCGCCAGCAGCTTGGTCCCAGGGCTCCAAGAGACCCAGTACTTC. Filled out from reference TRBV5-1 and TRBJ2-5, the complete variable domain reads KAGVTQTPRYLIKTRGQQVTLSCSPISGHRSVSWYQQTPGQGLQFLFEYFSETQRNKGNFPGRFSGRQFSNSRSEMNVSTLELGDSALYLCASSLVPGLQETQYFGPGTRLLVL.

Comment on this clonotype: A much larger clone lies a single base off, so this may be a read error. The chain joins TRBV24-1 to TRBJ2-5; D uncertain. The V end was cut by 1 base, the J end by 3 bases, with 11 bases between. CDR1 is KGHDR and CDR2 is SFDVKD in the germline V gene. The CDR3 covers 15 residues. CDR3 sequence reads: CATSDFVLGKETQYF. In DNA form, the CDR3 reads TGTGCCACCAGTGATTTCGTCCTAGGTAAAGAGACCCAGTACTTC.

This clonotype was detected ten times or more. This chain connects TRBV7-8 to TRBJ2-2; tentative D call: TRBD1 (6 bases). From germline, CDR1 is SGHVS and CDR2 FQNEAQ. The CDR3 contains 15 residues. The germline V and J ends were trimmed by 2 bases and 6 bases, with 13 bases remaining between them. As DNA, the CDR3 is TGTGCCAGCAGCTTACGGGACATCGGAGCCGGGGAGCTGTTTTTT. It encodes CASSLRDIGAGELFF.

The sample holds many counts of this clonotype. The V and J genes are TRBV19 and TRBJ1-2; unclear D gene. The ends were cut back, 6 bases at V and 8 bases at J, with 10 bases in the middle. The CDR3 length is 11 residues. Germline V gene data show CDR1 as LNHDA and CDR2 as SQIVND (reference sequence). CDR3 nucleotide sequence: TGTGCCAGTAGCCAGCCCTGGGGCTACACCTTC. It yields the protein CASSQPWGYTF.

The CDR3 DNA reads as TGTGCCAGCAACAACGACAGGGGTGGCTACACCTTC. Translation gives CASNNDRGGYTF. The V and J genes are TRBV28 and TRBJ1-2; 8 nucleotides line up with TRBD1. The CDR3 has 12 residues. Germline-derived CDR1 and CDR2 are MDHEN and SYDVKM. With V trimmed by 7 bases and J by 7 bases, 5 bases remained unmatched.

In this sample, this clonotype turned up a few times. The chain carries TRBV7-3 and TRBJ1-1, with unresolved D. Trimming pared 5 bases from V and 2 bases from J, leaving 6 bases between. Germline assignment: CDR1 SGHTA and CDR2 FQGTGA. The CDR3 runs 12 residues. DNA for the CDR3: TGTGCCAGCAGCGGCGGAAACACTGAAGCTTTCTTT. Encoded protein: CASSGGNTEAFF.

This clonotype occurred a few times. The chain has TRBV6-2 or TRBV6-3 and TRBJ2-2, with no clear D. Trimming removed 8 bases at V and 5 bases at J, with 6 bases between. In germline, CDR1 is MNHEY, CDR2 SVGEGT. This CDR3 has 11 amino acids. Here the CDR3 reads CASERTGELFF. The CDR3 DNA reads as TGTGCCAGCGAGAGGACCGGGGAGCTGTTTTTT.

The chain carries TRBV20-1 and TRBJ1-2; 7 bases match TRBD1. The V gene end was trimmed by 5 bases and the J gene end by 6 bases; junction bases not matched to a gene: 9. The CDR3 contains 13 residues. Germline V gene sequence: CDR1 DFQATT, CDR2 SNEGSKA (reference sequence). The chain's CDR3 is CSAGRGRWDGYTF. The CDR3 DNA sequence: TGCAGTGCTGGAAGGGGGCGCTGGGATGGCTACACCTTC.

This clonotype was recorded many times. Here the CDR3 DNA reads TGCGCCAGCAGCTTTGGGGTTGGACAGGCCCCTGTACTCTCCTACGAGCAGTACTTC. Translating it yields CASSFGVGQAPVLSYEQYF. V gene TRBV5-1 combines with J gene TRBJ2-7; 7 nucleotides match TRBD1. Per the germline V gene, CDR1 is SGHRS and CDR2 is YFSETQ. Trimming took 2 bases from V and 0 from J; bases not matched to a gene: 17. There are 19 residues in the CDR3.

This clonotype was picked up many times. This chain links TRBV19 with TRBJ2-1; tentative D call: TRBD2 (6 bases). Germline CDR1 is LNHDA and CDR2 is SQIVND (reference sequence). The CDR3 loop spans 15 amino acids. V lost 3 bases and J 13 bases, leaving 22 bases between the germline ends. The DNA for the CDR3 is TGTGCCAGTAGTATGGAGGGGAACTTCCTACATGGACAGTTCTTC. Its translation: CASSMEGNFLHGQFF.

This clonotype was counted at least ten times. The CDR3 is CASSQGAELQPQHF. The CDR3 region has the DNA TGCGCCAGCAGCCAAGGGGCAGAGCTACAGCCCCAGCATTTT. This chain links TRBV4-3 with TRBJ1-5; no reliable D call. The germline V gene has CDR1 LGHNA and CDR2 YSLEER. The CDR3 loop spans 14 amino acids. V lost 1 base and J 7 bases, leaving 11 bases between the germline ends.

This clonotype turned up a few times. V gene TRBV12-3 or TRBV12-4 combines with J gene TRBJ1-6; D is ambiguous. Trimming pared 6 bases from V and 8 bases from J, leaving 20 bases between. This CDR3 is built from 16 residues. CDR3 loop: CASRPEGLGRDSPLHF. The CDR3, as DNA: TGTGCCAGCAGGCCCGAAGGGTTAGGAAGGGATTCACCCCTCCACTTT.

At least ten counts were recorded for this clonotype. V and J are TRBV23-1 and TRBJ2-2; the D gene is possibly TRBD1 (6 bases). TRBV23-1 is an ORF, and what it does is uncertain. This CDR3 has 14 residues. The ends were cut back, 6 bases at V and 1 base at J, with 9 bases in the middle. CDR3 amino acids: CASSRRGNTGELFF. The DNA for the CDR3 is TGCGCCAGCAGCCGCAGGGGGAACACCGGGGAGCTGTTTTTT.

This clonotype occurred many times. The J gene is TRBJ2-3, the V gene TRBV12-3 or TRBV12-4; TRBD1 or TRBD2 may be the D gene (6 bases each). The CDR3 runs to 12 residues. V lost 10 bases, J lost 5 bases, and 13 bases lay in between. CDR3 nucleotide sequence: TGTGCCACTAAAGGGGGGATAGATACGCAGTATTTT. It translates to CATKGGIDTQYF.

This clonotype showed up many times. The CDR3 protein is CASSQEGGSGGPPYEQYF. The CDR3 coding sequence is TGTGCCAGCAGCCAAGAAGGTGGTAGCGGGGGGCCTCCCTACGAGCAGTACTTC. The chain joins TRBV4-2 to TRBJ2-7, with TRBD2 identical over 10 bases. The germline CDR1 and CDR2 sequences are LGHNA and YNFKEQ. The CDR3 is 18 amino acids. Unmatched junction bases numbered 10, after V lost 0 bases and J lost 2 bases.

This chain uses TRBV5-1 with TRBJ1-6; 8 positions match TRBD1. J was trimmed by 10 bases and V by 4 bases; bases with no gene match: 7. This CDR3 has 14 residues. Germline CDR1 reads SGHRS; CDR2 reads YFSETQ. The CDR3 loop is CASSRDRGGSPLHF. The DNA of the CDR3 is TGCGCCAGCAGCCGAGACAGGGGCGGCTCACCCCTCCACTTT.

This clonotype was recorded many times. V and J are TRBV29-1 and TRBJ2-5, with a tentative D call TRBD2 (6 bases). V lost 6 bases, J lost 11 bases, and 25 bases lay in between. The CDR3 covers 14 residues. Germline CDR1 and CDR2: SQVTM and ANQGSEA. In DNA, the CDR3 is TGCAGCGTCCTCAGGGACGGCAGCGGGTTCGGACAGTACTTC. Its translation: CSVLRDGSGFGQYF.

The table lists this clonotype with many counts. DNA for the CDR3: TGTGCCAGCAGTTGGGTGTTACGCTGGGGGGCCGCCGAAGGTCCCCCGGGGGCCAACGTCCTGACTTTC. As protein: CASSWVLRWGAAEGPPGANVLTF. The chain combines TRBV28 with TRBJ2-6; D may correspond to TRBD1 or TRBD2 (6 bases each). In germline, CDR1 is MDHEN, CDR2 SYDVKM. V was trimmed by 4 bases and J by 4 bases, leaving 35 bases between them. This CDR3 has 23 amino acids.

The chain is built from TRBV6-2 or TRBV6-3 and TRBJ2-5; possibly TRBD2 for D (6 bases). Germline V gives CDR1 MNHEY, CDR2 SVGEGT. There are 14 residues in the CDR3. Trimming left V 0 bases short and J 5 bases short, with 10 bases between. In nucleotides, the CDR3 is TGTGCCAGCAGTTACTCGGGACTTTCGGAGACCCAGTACTTC. Translation gives CASSYSGLSETQYF.

This chain joins TRBV5-6 and TRBJ1-6; D gene unclear. From germline, CDR1 is SGHDT and CDR2 YYEEEE. This CDR3 is 14 amino acids long. The V end was cut by 0 bases, the J end by 5 bases, with 6 bases between. The DNA for the CDR3 is TGTGCCAGCAGCTTGGCCTCGGATAATTCACCCCTCCACTTT. As protein: CASSLASDNSPLHF.

A word on this clonotype: With a much larger clone just one base away, this may be a read error. The chain employs TRBV19 and TRBJ1-3; possibly TRBD1 for D (5 bases). Germline V gives CDR1 LNHDA, CDR2 SQIVND (reference sequence). The CDR3 runs 15 residues. CDR3 protein: CASTPGRNSGNTICF. The CDR3 region has the DNA TGTGCCAGTACCCCGGGACGGAACTCTGGAAACACCATATGTTTT.

This clonotype has only a few counts. This chain joins TRBV11-1 and TRBJ2-3; D not certain. Trimming shortened V by 4 bases and J by 3 bases, and 11 bases separated the two germline ends. CDR1 is SGHAT, CDR2 FQDESV, per germline (reference sequence). The CDR3 has 14 amino acids. CDR3 in amino acids: CASSSPIRTDTQYF. The CDR3 nucleotides are TGTGCCAGCAGCTCCCCAATCAGAACAGATACGCAGTATTTT.

In DNA form, the CDR3 reads TGTGCCATCAGGGGGGAGGGATTCACCTACGAGCAGTACTTC. This gives the protein CAIRGEGFTYEQYF. The chain employs TRBV10-3 and TRBJ2-7; 7 bases align to TRBD2. The CDR3 contains 14 residues. The ends lost 6 bases at V and 2 bases at J; junction bases unmatched: 7. Germline CDR1 and CDR2: ENHRY and SYGVKD.

This clonotype has a count of ten or more. This chain uses TRBV11-2 with TRBJ1-2, with D possibly matching TRBD1 (5 bases). The CDR3 length is 15 residues. Germline CDR1 SGHAT, CDR2 FQNNGV. V lost 5 bases, J lost 4 bases, and 17 bases lay in between. DNA for the CDR3: TGTGCCAGCAGCCCCATGGTCGTCGGGACCTATGGCTACACCTTC. This translates into CASSPMVVGTYGYTF. The complete variable domain, with remaining parts taken from reference TRBV11-2 and TRBJ1-2, reads EAGVAQSPRYKIIEKRQSVAFWCNPISGHATLYWYQQILGQGPKLLIQFQNNGVVDDSQLPKDRFSAERLKGVDSTLKIQPAKLEDSAVYLCASSPMVVGTYGYTFGSGTRLTVV.